These 10 T cell receptor beta chains came from one sample sequenced in a study of response to subunit inactivated influenza vaccine (dated by TCRdb to 2017 to 2018). The library was built by means of RT-PCR. This sample was sequenced with an Illumina HiSeq 2500. TCRdb cleaned the public reads at Q25 with fastp, built clones with MiXCR and kept in-frame beta chains. Rows are unified per CDR3 protein, each entry keeping the most common DNA and genes. The sample data list 550,000 to 800,000 distinct CDR3 sequences, and approximately 13% of these were observed just once. The ten biggest clones cover around 7.3% of the sample. The starting material was PBMCs from blood, obtained around 14 days before vaccination. The source of these receptors is a man in his fifties who received an inactivated influenza vaccine. Donor details come from another sample of the same person, matched by shared clones.

The chain couples TRBV19 to TRBJ1-1; D unresolved. V was cut by 4 bases and J by 0 bases, with 12 bases left in between. The length of the CDR3 is 15 residues. Germline V gene sequence: CDR1 LNHDA, CDR2 SQIVND (reference sequence). This CDR3 is CASSRRESMNTEAFF. CDR3 nucleotides: TGTGCCAGTAGTAGAAGGGAGAGCATGAACACTGAAGCTTTCTTT.

The V gene is TRBV29-1, the J gene TRBJ2-2, with 7 nucleotides matching TRBD2. Germline assignment: CDR1 SQVTM and CDR2 ANQGSEA. CDR3 length equals 13 residues. The junction had 6 bases not matched to a gene; V was cut back by 7 bases and J by 4 bases. Here the CDR3 DNA reads TGCAGCGGGGGGGGGTTGGGCACCGGGGAGCTGTTTTTT. Translating gives CSGGGLGTGELFF.

This clonotype has only a few counts. The chain joins TRBV6-2 or TRBV6-3 to TRBJ2-1; weak D call: TRBD2 (6 bases). Germline V gives CDR1 MNHEY, CDR2 SVGEGT. The CDR3 loop spans 14 amino acids. V lost 7 bases and J 10 bases, leaving 20 bases between the germline ends. The CDR3 DNA follows: TGTGCCAGCAACCAGGCGCGGGGTACATGGGAGCAGTTCTTC. Translation: CASNQARGTWEQFF.

The V gene is TRBV20-1, the J gene TRBJ2-1, with 8 bases that match TRBD2. Germline V gene lookup returns CDR1 DFQATT and CDR2 SNEGSKA (reference sequence). The J segment lost 6 bases and the V segment lost 3 bases, leaving 10 bases of the junction unmatched. The CDR3 has 15 residues. CDR3 in DNA: TGCAGTGCTAGTTGGTCCGGGACTAGGGGCAATGAGCAGTTCTTC. Amino acids: CSASWSGTRGNEQFF.

This chain connects TRBV25-1 to TRBJ1-1; 8 bases are a match to TRBD1. J gave up 1 base and V 3 bases, and 10 bases lay outside the gene matches. The germline gives CDR1 MGHDK, CDR2 SYGVNS. CDR3 length equals 17 residues. The CDR3 DNA reads as TGTGCCAGCAGTGAGGGGGACAGGCTACTTTCGAACACTGAAGCTTTCTTT. It codes for CASSEGDRLLSNTEAFF.

This chain connects TRBV6-2 or TRBV6-3 to TRBJ1-1; 7 bases agree with TRBD1. Germline V gene sequence: CDR1 MNHEY, CDR2 SVGEGT. Trimming took 5 bases from V and 1 from J; bases not matched to a gene: 16. The CDR3 is 18 residues long. CDR3 DNA: TGTGCCAGCAGTACCCGTTTCTTCCAGGGGGTTGGGAACACTGAAGCTTTCTTT. It yields the protein CASSTRFFQGVGNTEAFF.

As to this clonotype: With a much larger clone just one base away, this may be a read error. The conserved phenylalanine or tryptophan normally closing the CDR3 is absent here, so this likely arose from a read error. The J gene is TRBJ2-1, the V gene TRBV5-6; TRBD2 matches 8 bases. Germline V gives CDR1 SGHDT, CDR2 YYEEEE. The CDR3 spans 15 residues. With V trimmed by 1 base and J by 6 bases, 6 bases remained unmatched. CDR3 coding DNA: TGTGCCAGCAGCTTGAACAGCGGGAGTCTCAATGAGCAGTTCTTG. As protein: CASSLNSGSLNEQFL.

The chain uses TRBV20-1 and TRBJ1-1; possibly TRBD1 for D (5 bases). Between the trimmed V and J ends, which lost 1 base and 1 base, there was a span of 19 bases. Germline CDR1 DFQATT, CDR2 SNEGSKA (reference sequence). The CDR3 is 17 residues long. CDR3 in amino acids: CSARVGDRGGGNTEAFF. The CDR3 nucleotides read TGCAGTGCTAGAGTTGGGGACCGGGGGGGAGGGAACACTGAAGCTTTCTTT.

This clonotype was found many times. This chain connects TRBV5-1 to TRBJ1-1; a weak D match, TRBD1 (6 bases). V lost 4 bases, J lost 8 bases, and 18 bases lay in between. The germline V gene encodes CDR1 SGHRS and CDR2 YFSETQ. CDR3 size: 14 residues. The CDR3: CASSPGTKGREAFF. In DNA, the CDR3 is TGCGCCAGCAGCCCTGGGACAAAAGGTAGAGAAGCTTTCTTT.

In its sample, this clonotype was seen a few times. The chain joins TRBV12-3 or TRBV12-4 to TRBJ1-2; D uncertain. The CDR3 has 15 residues. Trimming removed 7 bases from V and 0 bases from J, with 15 bases in between. The CDR3 protein is CASTLRAGTNYGYTF. The CDR3 DNA reads as TGTGCCAGCACCCTCCGGGCAGGTACTAACTATGGCTACACCTTC.